These 30 T cell receptor beta chains share one sample of origin, sequenced in a study of T cell changes during pregnancy in multiple sclerosis. Clones were read by immunoSEQ multiplex PCR, and TCRdb kept only the in-frame ones, dropping some. The sample lists about 77,000 clones, about 93% seen once, with 2.6% in the top ten. The source was peripheral blood, collected after pregnancy. All receptors come from a female donor in good health, enrolled as a control in a pregnancy study.

The J gene is TRBJ1-2, the V gene TRBV4-2, with 7 bases lining up with TRBD1. The V gene end was trimmed by 2 bases and the J gene end by 6 bases; junction bases not matched to a gene: 9. The CDR3 has 15 residues. Per germline, CDR1 LGHNA and CDR2 YNFKEQ. The DNA of the CDR3 is TGTGCCAGCAGCCAAAAATGGACAGGTGGTGATGGCTACACCTTC. It encodes CASSQKWTGGDGYTF.

This chain's CDR3 is CASSPGGVETQYF. Here the CDR3 DNA reads TGTGCCAGCAGCCCTGGGGGCGTGGAGACCCAGTACTTC. The V gene is TRBV13, the J gene TRBJ2-5; the D gene is possibly TRBD1 (6 bases). Trimming cost V 5 bases and J 5 bases, with 12 bases left between them. This CDR3 has 13 residues. CDR1 is PRHDT, CDR2 FYEKMQ, per germline (reference sequence).

The chain combines TRBV4-2 with TRBJ1-2, with TRBD1 as a possible D gene (6 bases). Germline V gene lookup returns CDR1 LGHNA and CDR2 YNFKEQ. Trimming shortened V by 3 bases and J by 1 base, and 12 bases separated the two germline ends. This CDR3 is built from 15 residues. CDR3 region: CASSQEPGVNYGYTF. Written as DNA, the CDR3 is TGTGCCAGCAGCCAGGAACCAGGGGTTAACTATGGCTACACCTTC.

This sequence joins TRBV19 and TRBJ1-2, with D possibly matching TRBD1 (6 bases). CDR3 length: 12 residues. Germline-derived CDR1 and CDR2 are LNHDA and SQIVND (reference sequence). V lost 6 bases, J lost 4 bases, and 9 bases lay in between. Here the CDR3 reads CASRRGLYGYTF. CDR3 in DNA: TGTGCCAGTAGGCGGGGGCTCTATGGCTACACCTTC.

This chain connects TRBV21-1 to TRBJ2-3; TRBD2 is the table's D call, not checked against the DNA. TRBV21-1 is a documented pseudogene. The CDR3 has 15 residues. The CDR3 DNA reads as TGTGCCAGCAGCAAAACGACTAGCGGCACAGATACGCAGTATTTT. Protein: CASSKTTSGTDTQYF.

This sequence joins TRBV4-1 and TRBJ2-7, with TRBD2 matching 8 bases. The CDR3 length is 15 residues. Germline V gives CDR1 MGHRA, CDR2 YSYEKL. With 1 base clipped from V and 2 bases from J, the junction kept 4 bases outside the gene matches. The CDR3 nucleotides read TGCGCCAGCAGCCAAGTTCTAGCGGGCCCCTACGAGCAGTACTTC. As protein: CASSQVLAGPYEQYF.

The chain links TRBV19 to TRBJ2-1; TRBD1 might be the D (5 bases). Trimming removed 3 bases at V and 7 bases at J, with 19 bases between. CDR3 length equals 16 residues. Germline assignment: CDR1 LNHDA and CDR2 SQIVND (reference sequence). This chain's CDR3 is CASSIDEQVSANEQFF. The CDR3 DNA is TGTGCCAGTAGTATCGACGAACAGGTCAGCGCGAATGAGCAGTTCTTC.

Regarding this clone: A read error may produce the germline difference seen at one junction end. The gene calls are TRBV4-1 and TRBJ1-4; D uncertain. From germline, CDR1 is MGHRA and CDR2 YSYEKL. CDR3 length: 10 amino acids. CDR3 DNA sequence: TGCGCCAGCAGTGGGAGAAAAATGTTTTTT. Translation gives CASSGRKMFF.

The chain combines TRBV11-2 with TRBJ1-2; D uncertain. V was trimmed by 0 bases and J by 5 bases, leaving 13 bases between them. Germline CDR1 is SGHAT and CDR2 is FQNNGV. The CDR3 consists of 15 residues. CDR3 sequence: CASSLDHGPYYGYTF. Here the CDR3 DNA reads TGTGCCAGCAGCTTAGATCACGGTCCTTATTATGGCTACACCTTC.

The chain combines TRBV4-2 with TRBJ2-5; 8 nucleotides agree with TRBD1. Germline V gene lookup returns CDR1 LGHNA and CDR2 YNFKEQ. CDR3 size: 17 residues. Trimming took 4 bases from V and 2 from J; bases not matched to a gene: 12. The CDR3 loop reads CASSRTNSNRGQETQYF. The CDR3 DNA reads as TGTGCCAGCAGCCGCACCAACTCGAACAGGGGGCAAGAGACCCAGTACTTC.

This clone was observed once. The rearrangement joins TRBV11-2 to TRBJ2-3; 7 bases align to TRBD2. CDR1 and CDR2 (germline): SGHAT, FQNNGV. V lost 2 bases, J lost 4 bases, and 9 bases stayed unmatched. There are 16 residues in the CDR3. CDR3 region: CASSLLGGSSADTQYF. The CDR3 DNA follows: TGTGCCAGCAGCTTATTGGGCGGGAGCTCTGCAGATACGCAGTATTTT.

The rearrangement uses TRBV27 and TRBJ2-1, with 10 bases aligning to TRBD2. Germline lookup yields CDR1 MNHEY and CDR2 SMNVEV (reference sequence). Trimming cost V 7 bases and J 3 bases; bases outside gene matches: 6. There are 15 residues in the CDR3. The CDR3 here is CASNVLAGLYNEQFF. CDR3 in DNA: TGTGCCAGCAACGTACTAGCGGGACTCTACAATGAGCAGTTCTTC.

The rearrangement joins TRBV9 to TRBJ2-1; weak D call: TRBD2 (5 bases). Germline V lookup: CDR1 SGDLS, CDR2 YYNGEE. This CDR3 has 15 residues. The V end was cut by 4 bases, the J end by 6 bases, with 17 bases between. The CDR3 is CASSLSSLTFNEQFF. As DNA, the CDR3 is TGTGCCAGCAGCTTATCTAGCCTAACGTTCAATGAGCAGTTCTTC. Drawing the rest from reference TRBV9 and TRBJ2-1, the complete variable domain is DSGVTQTPKHLITATGQRVTLRCSPRSGDLSVYWYQQSLDQGLQFLIQYYNGEERAKGNILERFSAQQFPDLHSELNLSSLELGDSALYFCASSLSSLTFNEQFFGPGTRLTVL.

This chain connects TRBV19 to TRBJ1-6; 9 bases are a match to TRBD1. V shed 7 bases and J 9 bases; nucleotides not matched to a gene: 7. The V gene's germline CDR1 is LNHDA and CDR2 SQIVND (reference sequence). This CDR3 is built from 14 residues. The CDR3 loop is CASKRGQGFSPLHF. The CDR3 bases are TGTGCCAGTAAGAGGGGACAGGGATTTTCACCCCTCCACTTT.

This clone has just one count. The rearrangement uses TRBV28 and TRBJ2-3; 13 bases agree with TRBD2. Germline trimming cut 4 bases from V and 6 bases from J; bases unmatched to any gene: 22. This CDR3 has 21 amino acids. CDR1 and CDR2 (germline): MDHEN, SYDVKM. This CDR3 reads CASSSHSPTSGRNYVSDTQYF. The CDR3 DNA is TGTGCCAGCAGTTCCCACTCTCCGACTAGCGGGAGGAACTACGTCAGTGATACGCAGTATTTT. Combining the CDR3 with reference TRBV28 and TRBJ2-3 gives the whole variable domain DVKVTQSSRYLVKRTGEKVFLECVQDMDHENMFWYRQDPGLGLRLIYFSYDVKMKEKGDIPEGYSVSREKKERFSLILESASTNQTSMYLCASSSHSPTSGRNYVSDTQYFGPGTRLTVL.

The chain uses TRBV21-1 and TRBJ1-5. TRBV21-1 is flagged as a pseudogene. The CDR3 has 14 residues. DNA of the CDR3: TGTGCCACCCTGAGCAACGATAGCAATCAGCCCCAGCATTTT. Protein product: CATLSNDSNQPQHF.

The chain recombines TRBV11-3 with TRBJ2-7; TRBD1 agrees at 9 bases. CDR1 and CDR2 from the germline V gene are SGHNT and YENEEA. V lost 5 bases, J lost 6 bases, and 11 bases stayed unmatched. This CDR3 spans 15 amino acids. The CDR3 nucleotides are TGTGCCAGCAGCCCCACCGGGACAGGGCTTCGCGAGCAGTACTTC. Translated, it gives CASSPTGTGLREQYF.

The chain is built from TRBV28 and TRBJ1-5; 9 bases are shared with TRBD1. The CDR3 contains 14 residues. V shed 4 bases and J 5 bases; nucleotides not matched to a gene: 3. CDR1 is MDHEN, CDR2 SYDVKM, per germline. CDR3 sequence: CASSSGQGDQPQHF. CDR3 DNA sequence: TGTGCCAGCAGTTCGGGACAGGGTGATCAGCCCCAGCATTTT. The entire variable domain, with the rest obtained from reference TRBV28 and TRBJ1-5, is as follows: DVKVTQSSRYLVKRTGEKVFLECVQDMDHENMFWYRQDPGLGLRLIYFSYDVKMKEKGDIPEGYSVSREKKERFSLILESASTNQTSMYLCASSSGQGDQPQHFGDGTRLSIL.

The V call is TRBV19, the J call TRBJ1-2; tentative D call: TRBD1 (6 bases). CDR1 LNHDA and CDR2 SQIVND come from the germline V gene (reference sequence). This CDR3 region has 15 residues. V lost 3 bases and J lost 3, with 14 bases in between. The CDR3 loop reads CASSMVPTGYYGYTF. CDR3 DNA sequence: TGTGCCAGTAGTATGGTGCCCACAGGGTACTATGGCTACACCTTC.

The V and J genes are TRBV18 and TRBJ1-1; the match to TRBD1 covers 9 bases. Germline CDR1 and CDR2: KGHSH and LQKENI. The junction had 3 bases not matched to a gene; V was cut back by 3 bases and J by 1 base. This CDR3 has 15 amino acids. CDR3 nucleotides: TGTGCCAGCTCACCCTGGACAGGGGAGAACACTGAAGCTTTCTTT. Encoded protein: CASSPWTGENTEAFF.

This clone was seen only once. This sequence joins TRBV10-1 and TRBJ2-2, with D possibly being TRBD2 (6 bases). Germline V gene lookup returns CDR1 WNHNN and CDR2 SYGVQD (reference sequence). This CDR3 is built from 15 residues. V was cut by 6 bases and J by 5 bases, with 16 bases left in between. The CDR3 region is CASSVSGESTGELFF. The DNA of the CDR3 is TGCGCCAGCAGCGTTTCGGGGGAAAGTACCGGGGAGCTGTTTTTT.

V and J are TRBV27 and TRBJ2-4; 10 nucleotides align to TRBD1. Trimming at V came to 6 bases and at J to 5 bases, leaving 1 base not matched to a gene. CDR3 length equals 13 residues. Germline CDR1 reads MNHEY; CDR2 reads SMNVEV (reference sequence). DNA of the CDR3: TGTGCCAGCAGGGGGACAGGGGAAAACATTCAGTACTTC. Protein sequence: CASRGTGENIQYF.

V and J are TRBV30 and TRBJ2-5; D uncertain. Germline V gene sequence: CDR1 GTSNPN, CDR2 SVGIG (reference sequence). Deletions cut 1 base from V and 1 base from J, with 7 bases between. This CDR3 is 13 amino acids long. CDR3 residues: CAWSGSVQETQYF. CDR3 coding DNA: TGTGCCTGGAGTGGAAGCGTCCAAGAGACCCAGTACTTC. The full variable domain, rest sourced from reference TRBV30 and TRBJ2-5, is SQTIHQWPATLVQPVGSPLSLECTVEGTSNPNLYWYRQAAGRGLQLLFYSVGIGQISSEVPQNLSASRPQDRQFILSSKKLLLSDSGFYLCAWSGSVQETQYFGPGTRLLVL.

This sequence joins TRBV19 and TRBJ1-5; a weak D match, TRBD1 (5 bases). The ends were cut back, 5 bases at V and 0 bases at J, with 11 bases in the middle. This CDR3 region has 15 residues. Germline values: CDR1 LNHDA, CDR2 SQIVND (reference sequence). The DNA of the CDR3 is TGTGCCAGTAGTCTTGAGGGACTTAGCAATCAGCCCCAGCATTTT. Protein: CASSLEGLSNQPQHF.

V usage is TRBV5-1 and J usage is TRBJ2-3, with D possibly matching TRBD1 (6 bases). CDR3 length: 16 residues. Germline assignment: CDR1 SGHRS and CDR2 YFSETQ. V shed 3 bases and J shed 0 bases, with 14 bases lying between them. CDR3 coding DNA: TGCGCCAGCAGCTACCTGACAGGAACAAGCACAGATACGCAGTATTTT. This translates into CASSYLTGTSTDTQYF.

This clone appeared once. This chain connects TRBV5-3 to TRBJ1-2; D unresolved. TRBV5-3 is given ORF status, its function remaining uncertain. The V and J ends lost 3 bases and 2 bases respectively, with 11 bases between them. The CDR3 is made up of 14 amino acids. The CDR3 DNA is TGTGCCAGAAGCTCTACGACAAGAAACTATGGCTACACCTTC. Translated, it gives CARSSTTRNYGYTF.

In this sample, this clone turned up once. This chain joins TRBV5-1 and TRBJ2-3; 9 bases match TRBD1. The CDR3 is 16 amino acids. Trimming removed 0 bases from V and 4 bases from J; junction bases left unmatched: 6. Germline V gene sequence: CDR1 SGHRS, CDR2 YFSETQ. CDR3 DNA: TGCGCCAGCAGCTTGGGACAGGGGGTTGACGCAGATACGCAGTATTTT. Protein sequence: CASSLGQGVDADTQYF.

The CDR3 DNA follows: TGTGCCACCAGCACTTACACCGGAGCGGGAGTCTCCTACGAGCAGTACTTC. Translation: CATSTYTGAGVSYEQYF. The rearrangement joins TRBV15 to TRBJ2-7; 8 positions match TRBD2. Germline-derived CDR1 and CDR2 are LNHNV and YYDKDF (reference sequence). Trimming took 4 bases from V and 0 from J; bases not matched to a gene: 11. The CDR3 has 17 amino acids.

This clone was seen a single time. The V gene is TRBV6-5, the J gene TRBJ1-4; the match to TRBD1 covers 9 bases. Per germline, CDR1 MNHEY and CDR2 SVGAGI. The CDR3 is 16 amino acids. V was pared by 2 bases and J by 6 bases, with 7 bases of the junction left unmatched. This CDR3 reads CASSYQYRDRDEKLFF. The CDR3 nucleotides are TGTGCCAGCAGTTACCAATACCGGGACAGGGATGAAAAACTGTTTTTT.

The rearrangement uses TRBV5-1 and TRBJ2-3; the match to TRBD2 covers 7 bases. Germline values: CDR1 SGHRS, CDR2 YFSETQ. After removal of 4 bases from V and 6 bases from J, the junction contained 8 bases not matched to a gene. The CDR3 is made up of 14 amino acids. In DNA form, the CDR3 reads TGCGCCAGCAGCACCGGACTAGTCAGTGATACGCAGTATTTT. The encoded protein is CASSTGLVSDTQYF.